A single T cell receptor beta chain is shown here with its context. The sample comes from a study of patients and donors after allogeneic stem cell transplantation. TCRdb processed the RT-PCR reads anew with MiXCR; each CDR3 protein has one entry. In the table there are over 130,000 distinct CDR3 sequences, about a third of which are singletons. The germline gives CDR1 SGDLS, CDR2 YYNGEE. CDR3 size: 13 residues. V dropped 3 bases and J dropped 6 bases, with 13 bases sitting between them. The sequence was obtained from a human donor who was either an allogeneic HSCT recipient or a stem cell or donor lymphocyte infusion donor (not recorded which). It is not recorded whose cells these are; they may come from a transplant donor. The material sequenced was blood, either unsorted or a sorted T cell fraction (not recorded which). This chain links TRBV9 with TRBJ2-7, with TRBD1 as a possible D gene (6 bases). The CDR3 loop reads CASSANRVTEQYV. DNA of the CDR3: TGTGCCAGCAGCGCTAACAGGGTAACCGAGCAGTACGTC.